This T cell receptor (beta chain) is from a study of shared clonotypes between healthy human individuals. Study results and caveats: The sampled material consisted only of blood, and tissue repertoires are likely to differ. Sharing of clonotypes among donors was expected to vary with sequencing depth.

This CDR3 spans 16 amino acids. Trimming at V came to 4 bases and at J to 0 bases, leaving 4 bases not matched to a gene. The germline CDR1 and CDR2 sequences are SEHNR and FQNEAQ (reference sequence). The naive CD8 population came from CD45RO-negative cells selected for CCR7, without terminally differentiated effector memory CD45RA+ cells. Remarks on this clone: The antigen remains unidentified.

The assay ran at deep level. The authors' processing: As immunoSEQ supplied junction-only sequences (without quality scores), filtering differed. The protocol was immunoSEQ multiplex PCR, while the TCRdb copy is restricted to in-frame clones and leaves out a portion. V and J calls plus clone size are reproduced from that table; the DNA served to infer D and trimming. Among fewer than 850,000 clones listed, about 96% were seen once. The gene calls are TRBV7-9 and TRBJ2-4, with 9 positions matching TRBD2. The TCR originated in a man aged 30-40 years in good health. Sequencing was carried out using naive CD8+ T cells sorted from blood. CDR3: CASSSRLAVAKNIQYF. In DNA, the CDR3 is TGTGCCAGCAGCTCCCGACTAGCGGTAGCCAAAAACATTCAGTACTTC.